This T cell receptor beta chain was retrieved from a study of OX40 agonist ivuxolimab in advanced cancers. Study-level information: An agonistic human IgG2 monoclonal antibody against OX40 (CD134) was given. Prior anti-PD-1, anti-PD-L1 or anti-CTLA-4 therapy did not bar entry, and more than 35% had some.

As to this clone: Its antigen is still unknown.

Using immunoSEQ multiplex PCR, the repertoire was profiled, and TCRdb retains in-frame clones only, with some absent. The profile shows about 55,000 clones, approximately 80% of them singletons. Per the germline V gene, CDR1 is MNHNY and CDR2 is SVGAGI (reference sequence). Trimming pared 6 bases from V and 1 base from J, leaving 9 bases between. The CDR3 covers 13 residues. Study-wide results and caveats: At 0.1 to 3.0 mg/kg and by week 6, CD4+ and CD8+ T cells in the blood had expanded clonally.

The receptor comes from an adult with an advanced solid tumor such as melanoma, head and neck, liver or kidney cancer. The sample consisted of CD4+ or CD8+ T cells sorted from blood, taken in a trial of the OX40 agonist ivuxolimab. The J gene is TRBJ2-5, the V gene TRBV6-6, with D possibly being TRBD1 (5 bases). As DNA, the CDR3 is TGTGCCAGCAGCCCACAGGTCCAAGAGACCCAGTACTTC. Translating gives CASSPQVQETQYF.